This entry concerns a single TCR beta chain. The V end lost 0 bases, the J end lost 3 bases, and 9 bases lay between the germline ends. The CDR3 has 15 residues. Germline V gives CDR1 LGHDT, CDR2 YNNKEL (reference sequence). Assay used: immunoSEQ multiplex PCR; TCRdb lists only in-frame clones, some missing. The data hold around 140,000 clones, with roughly 88% observed a single time. This specimen comes from a study of blood T cell repertoires in COVID-19. Whole-study context: Sites in the United States, Italy and Spain provided acute and convalescent COVID-19 samples.

The clonotype was recovered from a woman between 50 and 59 years old with acute or convalescent COVID-19. J is TRBJ2-1 and V is TRBV3-1 (or the pseudogene TRBV3-2); D gene ambiguous. Sequencing was performed on peripheral blood. CDR3 in amino acids: CASSQERLDYNEQFF. CDR3 bases: TGTGCCAGCAGCCAAGAGCGTCTAGACTACAATGAGCAGTTCTTC.